These T cell receptor beta chains were read from a single sample in a study of cytomegalovirus exposure and HLA in healthy donors. Data came from immunoSEQ multiplex PCR; TCRdb stores just in-frame clones and leaves some out. The table includes approximately 100,000 clones, under 80% detected once. The sample comprised PBMCs. Source of these receptors: a male donor in good health and CMV-seronegative. CDR3s include the opening cysteine and the closing phenylalanine or tryptophan. A D gene is named only where the DNA matches it firmly. Some rows mark clone size as missing; the rest say once, few, many or name a class of expanded clone.

CDR3: CASSLVAGSGNEQFF
DNA: TGCGCCAGCAGCTTGGTCGCGGGGTCAGGGAATGAGCAGTTCTTC
D: -
J: TRBJ2-1
V: TRBV5-1
size: -

CDR3: CASSLWGLAGAYYEQYF
DNA: TGTGCCAGCAGCCTTTGGGGACTAGCGGGAGCGTACTACGAGCAGTACTTC
D: TRBD2
J: TRBJ2-7
V: TRBV14
size: -

CDR3: CASSLNRGTYGYTF
DNA: TGCGCCAGCAGCTTGAACAGGGGTACCTATGGCTACACCTTC
D: TRBD1
J: TRBJ1-2
V: TRBV5-1
size: once

CDR3: CASSFATSGSSYEQYF
DNA: TGTGCCAGCAGCTTTGCCACTAGCGGGAGTTCCTACGAGCAGTACTTC
D: TRBD2
J: TRBJ2-7
V: TRBV7-9
size: once

CDR3: CASTRTSGRGTGAYNEQFF
DNA: TGTGCCAGCACCAGGACTAGCGGGAGAGGGACCGGTGCCTACAATGAGCAGTTCTTC
D: TRBD2
J: TRBJ2-1
V: TRBV5-6
size: -

CDR3: CASSAAGGGGYTF
DNA: TGTGCCAGCAGCGCCGCGGGGGGCGGCGGCTACACCTTC
D: -
J: TRBJ1-2
V: TRBV9
size: -

CDR3: CASSADREHSPLHF
DNA: TGTGCCAGCAGCGCCGACAGGGAGCACTCACCCCTCCACTTT
D: TRBD1
J: TRBJ1-6
V: TRBV5-4
size: -

CDR3: CASSLLGQGEEDTQYF
DNA: TGTGCCAGCAGCCTGTTGGGACAGGGGGAAGAAGATACGCAGTATTTT
D: TRBD1
J: TRBJ2-3
V: TRBV4-2
size: -

CDR3: CASSGSGRAVTGELFF
DNA: TGTGCCAGCAGCGGTAGCGGGAGGGCCGTTACCGGGGAGCTGTTTTTT
D: TRBD2
J: TRBJ2-2
V: TRBV9
size: -

CDR3: CASSLGLPSGELQYF
DNA: TGTGCCAGCAGCTTAGGTTTGCCTAGCGGGGAGCTTCAGTATTTT
D: TRBD2
J: TRBJ2-3
V: TRBV7-6
size: few

CDR3: CAWSRGGSSYNEQFF
DNA: TGTGCCTGGAGCCGGGGCGGGAGCTCCTACAATGAGCAGTTCTTC
D: TRBD2
J: TRBJ2-1
V: TRBV30
size: -

CDR3: CASSLGSGHFSGYTF
DNA: TGTGCCAGCAGCTTAGGTTCCGGACACTTCTCGGGCTACACCTTC
D: -
J: TRBJ1-2
V: TRBV7-9
size: -

CDR3: CASSLGGIGNQPQHF
DNA: TGTGCCAGCAGCTTGGGAGGTATAGGCAATCAGCCCCAGCATTTT
D: -
J: TRBJ1-5
V: TRBV5-6
size: -

CDR3: CASSEAGSLNEKLFF
DNA: TGTGCCAGCAGTGAAGCGGGCAGTCTTAATGAAAAACTGTTTTTT
D: -
J: TRBJ1-4
V: TRBV6-1
size: -

CDR3: CASSLRGFGEKLFF
DNA: TGTGCCAGCAGTTTACGGGGGTTTGGGGAAAAACTGTTTTTT
D: -
J: TRBJ1-4
V: TRBV27
size: -

CDR3: CASSLDRGDQPQHF
DNA: TGTGCCAGCAGTTTGGACAGGGGTGATCAGCCCCAGCATTTT
D: TRBD1
J: TRBJ1-5
V: TRBV28
size: once

CDR3: CASSPLPSSHLYSYNEQFF
DNA: TGTGCCAGCAGTCCCTTACCCTCCTCCCACCTCTACTCCTACAATGAGCAGTTCTTC
D: -
J: TRBJ2-1
V: TRBV28
size: once

CDR3: CASTFGQFATNEKLFF
DNA: TGTGCCAGTACCTTTGGACAGTTTGCAACTAATGAAAAACTGTTTTTT
D: -
J: TRBJ1-4
V: TRBV19
size: -

CDR3: CASKLRGGPNTGELFF
DNA: TGTGCCAGCAAGCTTAGGGGGGGTCCGAACACCGGGGAGCTGTTTTTT
D: -
J: TRBJ2-2
V: TRBV13
size: -

CDR3: CASSYSGSSEAFF
DNA: TGTGCCAGCAGTTACTCAGGTAGCAGTGAAGCTTTCTTT
D: -
J: TRBJ1-1
V: TRBV6-6
size: once

CDR3: CAGSESGGSGAYEQYF
DNA: TGTGCCGGCAGTGAATCAGGGGGTAGCGGGGCCTACGAGCAGTACTTC
D: -
J: TRBJ2-7
V: TRBV25-1
size: few

CDR3: CAIRGTGVSYGYTF
DNA: TGTGCCATCAGGGGGACAGGGGTGAGCTATGGCTACACCTTC
D: TRBD1
J: TRBJ1-2
V: TRBV10-3
size: many

CDR3: CAWRAGLAALNGGELFF
DNA: TGTGCCTGGAGAGCCGGACTAGCGGCACTAAACGGCGGGGAGCTGTTTTTT
D: TRBD2
J: TRBJ2-2
V: TRBV30
size: few

CDR3: CASSAPSGTDTQYF
DNA: TGTGCCAGCAGTGCACCTAGCGGGACGGATACGCAGTATTTT
D: TRBD2
J: TRBJ2-3
V: TRBV28
size: -

CDR3: CASSDWGGPYGYTF
DNA: TGTGCCAGCAGCGATTGGGGGGGGCCATATGGCTACACCTTC
D: -
J: TRBJ1-2
V: TRBV27
size: -

CDR3: CASSAIRDRSTDTQYF
DNA: TGTGCCAGCAGTGCCATCCGGGACAGGAGCACAGATACGCAGTATTTT
D: TRBD1
J: TRBJ2-3
V: TRBV2
size: -

CDR3: CASSQDELAGWVNTGELFF
DNA: TGTGCCAGCAGCCAAGATGAACTAGCGGGCTGGGTAAACACCGGGGAGCTGTTTTTT
D: TRBD2
J: TRBJ2-2
V: TRBV5-4
size: few

CDR3: CASSSPGQVNYGYTF
DNA: TGTGCCAGCAGTTCACCGGGACAGGTTAACTATGGCTACACCTTC
D: TRBD1
J: TRBJ1-2
V: TRBV6-5
size: -

CDR3: CASMDGRAGELFF
DNA: TGTGCCAGCATGGACGGGAGGGCCGGGGAGCTGTTTTTT
D: TRBD2
J: TRBJ2-2
V: TRBV27
size: -

CDR3: CASSREPNQPQHF
DNA: TGTGCCAGCAGTAGGGAGCCAAATCAGCCCCAGCATTTT
D: -
J: TRBJ1-5
V: TRBV7-2
size: -

CDR3: CASSQEGLAGGEQFF
DNA: TGTGCCAGCAGCCAAGAGGGACTAGCGGGAGGAGAGCAGTTCTTC
D: TRBD2
J: TRBJ2-1
V: TRBV14
size: -

CDR3: CASSERAGGWTNEKLFF
DNA: TGTGCCAGCAGTGAGAGGGCAGGGGGCTGGACTAATGAAAAACTGTTTTTT
D: TRBD1
J: TRBJ1-4
V: TRBV6-1
size: few

CDR3: CAWSPGLAQGVGGYTF
DNA: TGTGCCTGGTCACCAGGGTTGGCACAGGGGGTGGGTGGCTACACCTTC
D: TRBD1
J: TRBJ1-2
V: TRBV30
size: -

CDR3: CAISDPFAKSTEAFF
DNA: TGTGCCATCAGTGATCCCTTTGCTAAATCCACTGAAGCTTTCTTT
D: -
J: TRBJ1-1
V: TRBV10-3
size: few

CDR3: CASMTGMNTEAFF
DNA: TGTGCCAGCATGACGGGGATGAACACTGAAGCTTTCTTT
D: -
J: TRBJ1-1
V: TRBV28
size: -

CDR3: CASSQGPGAYNEQFF
DNA: TGCGCCAGCAGCCAAGGTCCGGGGGCCTACAATGAGCAGTTCTTC
D: -
J: TRBJ2-1
V: TRBV4-3
size: -

CDR3: CASSKGGSECSNQPQHF
DNA: TGTGCCAGCAGCAAGGGGGGGTCGGAATGCAGCAATCAGCCCCAGCATTTT
D: -
J: TRBJ1-5
V: TRBV21-1
size: once

CDR3: CASSFGTSGSHYEQYF
DNA: TGTGCCAGCAGCTTTGGGACTAGCGGGAGTCACTACGAGCAGTACTTC
D: TRBD2
J: TRBJ2-7
V: TRBV13
size: -

CDR3: CASSPGTSVYNEQFF
DNA: TGTGCCAGCAGCCCAGGGACTAGCGTTTACAATGAGCAGTTCTTC
D: TRBD2
J: TRBJ2-1
V: TRBV7-6
size: -

CDR3: CASIEGTESNQPQHF
DNA: TGTGCCAGCATCGAGGGGACAGAGAGCAATCAGCCCCAGCATTTT
D: TRBD1
J: TRBJ1-5
V: TRBV6-5
size: -

CDR3: CASSSTSGRASDEQFF
DNA: TGTGCCAGCAGCTCAACTAGCGGGAGGGCCTCTGATGAGCAGTTCTTC
D: TRBD2
J: TRBJ2-1
V: TRBV7-6
size: few

CDR3: CASSLTLLNTGELFF
DNA: TGTGCCAGCAGCTTAACTTTACTAAACACCGGGGAGCTGTTTTTT
D: -
J: TRBJ2-2
V: TRBV7-2
size: -

CDR3: CASSSTQGDYGYTF
DNA: TGTGCCAGCAGCTCAACACAGGGGGATTATGGCTACACCTTC
D: TRBD1
J: TRBJ1-2
V: TRBV7-9
size: -

CDR3: CAWSGGAPKADTQYF
DNA: TGTGCCTGGAGTGGAGGAGCGCCTAAGGCAGATACGCAGTATTTT
D: -
J: TRBJ2-3
V: TRBV30
size: -

CDR3: CASSVRDSTTGELFF
DNA: TGTGCCAGCAGCGTAAGGGACAGTACAACCGGGGAGCTGTTTTTT
D: TRBD1
J: TRBJ2-2
V: TRBV9
size: -